This T cell receptor beta chain emerged from a study of human T cells and chemical hapten exposure (dated by TCRdb to the early 2020s). In the study overall: For sensitization, 2% DPC in acetone was applied to a 2 cm by 2 cm area of upper inner arm skin. Throughout the approximately 22-week study period, patients were also given weekly therapeutic DPC doses on the scalp. Patch testing was done on the upper back using Finn chambers containing 0.01% DPC, and results were scored after 6 days according to International Contact Dermatitis Research Group standards. The mostly female patient cohort included alopecia areata with under or over 50% scalp involvement, alopecia totalis and alopecia universalis. Libraries were pooled for sequencing, and per-sample TCR yields varied mainly because of small differences in library volumes within the pool. This study followed changes in the peripheral blood TCR repertoire in vivo during primary and secondary sensitization of alopecia patients to the hapten diphenylcyclopropenone (DPC). Blood samples were taken from patients before sensitization (week 0) and then at 2, 6 and about 24 weeks after DPC sensitization. Under 30 alopecia patients gave blood for TCR sequencing at one to four time points (pre-sensitization, 2, 6 and 24 weeks).

For this clonotype: Its antigen remains undetermined. No much larger clonotype is one base removed from it; base qualities were not supplied.

Libraries were prepared through RACE. For sequencing, a NextSeq 500 was employed. Library preparation attached unique molecular identifiers to individual cDNA molecules for quantitative, reproducible TCR counting. Each blood RNA sample was used to sequence both TCR alpha and TCR beta chains. The published analysis was carried out like this. Samples had a median of roughly 100,000 TCRs, with a range from 23,224 to 690,600. V, J and CDR3 annotation of the TCR reads was performed with the Decombinator software suite. To make PS versus PT1 abundance plots, every sample was subsampled to the same number of TCRs (28,000). TCRs were defined as expanded if absent before sensitization and observed at least eight times at the 2-week time point. TCRdb handled the public reads itself, with Q25 trimming in fastp and clone calling in MiXCR, and kept productive beta chains. Each entry merges the rows of one CDR3 protein and shows their most common DNA and genes. TCRdb, not the original authors, processed these V and J calls. The sample has around 380,000 distinct CDR3 sequences on record, about 4.4% of them singletons. The ten largest clones represent 2% to 2.5% of the sample.

In light of the paper, this sample's time point label describes: patch test 1, 2 weeks after DPC sensitization. The sample's treatment or condition, from its label and the paper: therapeutic diphenylcyclopropenone sensitization with weekly scalp DPC. At each patch-test visit, blood was drawn before the patch test was applied. Patients were eligible if aged 18 to 70, diagnosed with alopecia and judged suitable for DPC therapy, and pregnant patients were excluded. Total RNA was isolated from unfractionated whole blood collected in Tempus Blood RNA tubes. Paper-wide results and their limitations: Alopecia, a presumed autoimmune disease, was present in all patients, so the immune response of the patients might differ from that of healthy individuals. DPC sensitization did not change how many TCRs were above 1 in 1000 frequency, and no evidence was found of alterations in global repertoire structure. Compared with pre-sensitization or healthy control sets, expanded TCRs formed significantly more large CDR3 similarity clusters, which is consistent with antigen-driven responses. Patch test score correlated positively with the number of PT1 expanded TCRs, reaching significance at thresholds 8, 16 and 32 but not at 4. After repeated subsampling, changes were observed in the strength of the expansion versus patch-test correlation and in the threshold at which the correlation became significant.

The clonotype comes from a woman in her fifties or sixties with alopecia areata. Some clones in this sample may be carry-over from other donors' samples. This material consisted of whole blood, taken in connection with sensitization to the hapten diphenylcyclopropenone (DPC).

The nucleotide sequence reads as follows: TGTGCCAGCAGTTACGGCGACTCAACCAATGAGCAGTTCTTC. The encoded protein is CASSYGDSTNEQFF. The V and J segments used are TRBV6-5 and TRBJ2-1; the D gene remains uncertain. Including cysteine and phenylalanine, the CDR3 has 14 amino acids. Solely the CDR3 DNA is kept, with 42 bases framed from the first base. CDR1 MNHEY and CDR2 SVGAGI are derived from the germline V gene. Trimming removed 2 bases from V and 6 bases from J, leaving 11 bases between the germline ends.